The 5 T cell receptor beta chains below were found in one sample sequenced in a study of CD8+CD57+ T cells in acquired aplastic anemia. For CDR3 and TCR beta VDJ profiling, genomic DNA was the template used. TCRdb independently ran MiXCR on the reads; one entry per CDR3 protein. The sample lists about 160,000 distinct CDR3 sequences, about two thirds occurring once. Flow cytometry had shown expanded CD8+CD57+ cells in the patients chosen for sequencing. The sequenced sample was sorted CD4+, CD8+, or CD8+CD57+ T cells (not recorded which) from PBMCs. The origin of the receptors is a human donor with aplastic anemia.

The J gene is TRBJ2-1, the V gene TRBV10-1; 7 bases are shared with TRBD2. With V trimmed by 2 bases and J by 10 bases, 17 bases remained unmatched. The CDR3 totals 17 residues. In germline, CDR1 is WNHNN, CDR2 SYGVQD (reference sequence). CDR3 bases: TGCGCCAGCAGTGAGGCAGGGAGTGACTCTGACGGGGGGGAGCAGTTCTTC. It specifies CASSEAGSDSDGGEQFF.

This clonotype showed up just a few times. This rearrangement joins TRBV6-5 to TRBJ1-6; D is uncertain. The CDR3 consists of 13 residues. Trimming pared 5 bases from V and 10 bases from J, leaving 12 bases between. Germline V CDR1 and CDR2: MNHEY, SVGAGI. DNA for the CDR3: TGTGCCAGCAGTGCCAGTTCCCACTCACCCCTCCACTTT. Encoded protein: CASSASSHSPLHF.

This clonotype was seen a handful of times. V and J are TRBV10-1 and TRBJ2-2; 9 bases fit TRBD1. The germline V gene encodes CDR1 WNHNN and CDR2 SYGVQD (reference sequence). V shed 3 bases, J shed 5 bases, and the junction held 4 bases outside the gene matches. The CDR3 contains 15 residues. CDR3 loop: CASSDGTGWTGELFF. CDR3 DNA: TGCGCCAGCAGTGATGGGACAGGGTGGACCGGGGAGCTGTTTTTT.

This clonotype was seen a single time. The chain joins TRBV20-1 to TRBJ1-6, with D unclear. Between the trimmed V and J ends, which lost 3 bases and 14 bases, there was a span of 17 bases. This CDR3 is built from 13 residues. Germline CDR1 DFQATT, CDR2 SNEGSKA (reference sequence). CDR3 bases: TGCAGTGCTAGGTCGGCCAGCCCCGGATCCCTCCACTTT. Translating gives CSARSASPGSLHF.

The CDR3 DNA is TGTGCCACCAGCAGAGGAGGGGAACTCAATGAGCAGTTCTTC. Residues: CATSRGGELNEQFF. The chain links TRBV15 to TRBJ2-1; D is tentatively TRBD1 or TRBD2 (5 bases each). The V end was cut by 1 base, the J end by 6 bases, with 10 bases between. Germline lookup yields CDR1 LNHNV and CDR2 YYDKDF (reference sequence). The CDR3 spans 14 residues.